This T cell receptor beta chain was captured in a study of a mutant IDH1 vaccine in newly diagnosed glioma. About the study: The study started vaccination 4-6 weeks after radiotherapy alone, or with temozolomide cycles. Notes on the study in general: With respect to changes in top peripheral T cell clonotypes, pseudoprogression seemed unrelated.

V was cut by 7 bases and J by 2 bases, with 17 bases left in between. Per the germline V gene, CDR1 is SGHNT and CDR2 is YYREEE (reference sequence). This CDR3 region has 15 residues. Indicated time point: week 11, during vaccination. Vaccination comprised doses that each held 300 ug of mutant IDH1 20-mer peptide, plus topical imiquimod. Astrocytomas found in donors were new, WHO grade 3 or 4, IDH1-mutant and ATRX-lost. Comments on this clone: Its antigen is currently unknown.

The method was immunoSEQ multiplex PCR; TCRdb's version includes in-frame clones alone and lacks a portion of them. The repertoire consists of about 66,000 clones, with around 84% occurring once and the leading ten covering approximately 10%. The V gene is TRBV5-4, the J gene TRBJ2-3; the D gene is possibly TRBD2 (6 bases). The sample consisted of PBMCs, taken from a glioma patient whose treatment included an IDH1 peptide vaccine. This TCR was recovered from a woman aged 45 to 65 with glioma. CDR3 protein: CASRPRGGATDTQYF. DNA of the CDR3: TGTGCCAGCCGACCGCGGGGCGGAGCCACAGATACGCAGTATTTT.